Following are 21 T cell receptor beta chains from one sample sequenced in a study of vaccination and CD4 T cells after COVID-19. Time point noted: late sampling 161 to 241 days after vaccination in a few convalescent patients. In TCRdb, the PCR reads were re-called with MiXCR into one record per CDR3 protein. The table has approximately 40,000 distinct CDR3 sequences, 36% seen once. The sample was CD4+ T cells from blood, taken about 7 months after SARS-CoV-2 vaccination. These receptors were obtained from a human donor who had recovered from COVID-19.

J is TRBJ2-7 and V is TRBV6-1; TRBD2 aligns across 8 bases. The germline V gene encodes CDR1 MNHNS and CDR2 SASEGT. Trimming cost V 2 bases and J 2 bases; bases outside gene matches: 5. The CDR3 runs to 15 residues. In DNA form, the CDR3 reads TGTGCCAGCAGTGAACAAGCGGGGGAGGCCTACGAGCAGTACTTC. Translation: CASSEQAGEAYEQYF.

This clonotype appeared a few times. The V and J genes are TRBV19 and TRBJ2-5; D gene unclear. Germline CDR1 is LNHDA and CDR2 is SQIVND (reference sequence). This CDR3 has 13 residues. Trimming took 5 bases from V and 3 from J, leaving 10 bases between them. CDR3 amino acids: CASSPQRKETQYF. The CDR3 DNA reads TGTGCCAGTAGTCCTCAGCGAAAAGAGACCCAGTACTTC.

The CDR3 region is CASSLNRRDTVLETQYF. The CDR3 bases are TGTGCCAGCAGTCTAAATCGGCGGGACACGGTGCTTGAGACCCAGTACTTC. The chain uses TRBV27 and TRBJ2-5; D assignment may be TRBD1 or TRBD2 (6 bases each). The germline V gene has CDR1 MNHEY and CDR2 SMNVEV (reference sequence). CDR3 length: 17 residues. V was clipped by 5 bases and J by 5 bases, with 24 bases between them.

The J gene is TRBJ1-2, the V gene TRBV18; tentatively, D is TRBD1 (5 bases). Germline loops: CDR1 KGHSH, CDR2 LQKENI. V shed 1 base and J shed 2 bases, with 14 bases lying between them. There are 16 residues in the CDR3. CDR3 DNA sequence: TGTGCCAGCTCACCACTGGGGGGGATAAACAACTATGGCTACACCTTC. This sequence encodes CASSPLGGINNYGYTF. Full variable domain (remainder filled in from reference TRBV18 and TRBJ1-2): NAGVMQNPRHLVRRRGQEARLRCSPMKGHSHVYWYRQLPEEGLKFMVYLQKENIIDESGMPKERFSAEFPKEGPSILRIQQVVRGDSAAYFCASSPLGGINNYGYTFGSGTRLTVV.

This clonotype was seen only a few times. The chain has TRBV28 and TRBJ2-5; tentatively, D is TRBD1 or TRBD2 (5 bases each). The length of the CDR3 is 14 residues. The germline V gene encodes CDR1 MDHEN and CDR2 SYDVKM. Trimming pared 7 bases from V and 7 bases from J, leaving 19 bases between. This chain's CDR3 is CASIPLVAQGTQYF. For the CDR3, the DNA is TGTGCCAGCATCCCACTAGTCGCCCAGGGGACCCAGTACTTC. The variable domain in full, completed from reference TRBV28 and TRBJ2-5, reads DVKVTQSSRYLVKRTGEKVFLECVQDMDHENMFWYRQDPGLGLRLIYFSYDVKMKEKGDIPEGYSVSREKKERFSLILESASTNQTSMYLCASIPLVAQGTQYFGPGTRLLVL.

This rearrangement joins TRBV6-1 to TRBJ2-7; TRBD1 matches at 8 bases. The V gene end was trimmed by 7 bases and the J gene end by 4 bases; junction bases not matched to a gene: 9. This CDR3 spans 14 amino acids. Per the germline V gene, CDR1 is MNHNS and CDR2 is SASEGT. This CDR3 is CASIVTGAWYEQYF. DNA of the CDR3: TGTGCCAGCATAGTGACAGGGGCTTGGTACGAGCAGTACTTC.

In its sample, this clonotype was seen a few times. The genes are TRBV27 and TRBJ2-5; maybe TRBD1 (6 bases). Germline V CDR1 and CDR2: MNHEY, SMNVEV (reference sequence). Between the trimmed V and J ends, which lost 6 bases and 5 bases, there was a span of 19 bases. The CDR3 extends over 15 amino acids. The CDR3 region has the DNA TGTGCCAGCAGACCTCAGGACTCCAGGGGCGAGACCCAGTACTTC. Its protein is CASRPQDSRGETQYF.

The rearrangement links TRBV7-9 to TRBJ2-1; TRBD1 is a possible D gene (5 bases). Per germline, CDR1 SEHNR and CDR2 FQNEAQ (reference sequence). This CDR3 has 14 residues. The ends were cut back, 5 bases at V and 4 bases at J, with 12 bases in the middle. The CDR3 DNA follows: TGTGCCAGCAGCCCAATTGCAGGGTACAATGAGCAGTTCTTC. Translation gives CASSPIAGYNEQFF. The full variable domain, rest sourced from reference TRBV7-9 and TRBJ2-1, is DTGVSQNPRHKITKRGQNVTFRCDPISEHNRLYWYRQTLGQGPEFLTYFQNEAQLEKSRLLSDRFSAERPKGSFSTLEIQRTEQGDSAMYLCASSPIAGYNEQFFGPGTRLTVL.

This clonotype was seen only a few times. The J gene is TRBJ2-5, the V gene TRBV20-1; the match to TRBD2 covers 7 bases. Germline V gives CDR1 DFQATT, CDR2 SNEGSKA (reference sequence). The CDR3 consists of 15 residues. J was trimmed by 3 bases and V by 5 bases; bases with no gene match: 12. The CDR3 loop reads CSARVFGAGEETQYF. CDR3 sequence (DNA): TGCAGTGCTCGCGTTTTTGGGGCGGGGGAAGAGACCCAGTACTTC.

The CDR3: CASSIWGQREGPDTQYF. For the CDR3, the DNA is TGTGCCAGTAGTATTTGGGGACAGCGGGAGGGCCCTGATACGCAGTATTTT. J is TRBJ2-3 and V is TRBV19; 10 positions match TRBD2. J lost 6 bases, V lost 3 bases, and 12 bases had no gene match. Germline V CDR1 and CDR2: LNHDA, SQIVND (reference sequence). The CDR3 length is 17 residues. Full variable domain (missing parts from reference TRBV19 and TRBJ2-3): DGGITQSPKYLFRKEGQNVTLSCEQNLNHDAMYWYRQDPGQGLRLIYYSQIVNDFQKGDIAEGYSVSREKKESFPLTVTSAQKNPTAFYLCASSIWGQREGPDTQYFGPGTRLTVL.

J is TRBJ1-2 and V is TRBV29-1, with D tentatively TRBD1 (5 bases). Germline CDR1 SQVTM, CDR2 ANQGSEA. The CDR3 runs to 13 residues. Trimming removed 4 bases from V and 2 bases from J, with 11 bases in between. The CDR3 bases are TGCAGCGTTGGGGGGGGACGAAACTATGGCTACACCTTC. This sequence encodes CSVGGGRNYGYTF.

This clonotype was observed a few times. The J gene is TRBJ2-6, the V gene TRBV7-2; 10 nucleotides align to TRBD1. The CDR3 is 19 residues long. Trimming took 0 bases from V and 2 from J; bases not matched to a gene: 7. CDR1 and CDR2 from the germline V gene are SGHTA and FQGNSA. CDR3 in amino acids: CASSLAGQGNFPGANVLTF. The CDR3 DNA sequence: TGTGCCAGCAGCTTAGCGGGACAGGGGAATTTTCCTGGGGCCAACGTCCTGACTTTC.

CDR3 residues: CASSSRLGTTGELFF. CDR3 DNA: TGTGCCAGCAGTTCCAGGTTAGGGACCACCGGGGAGCTGTTTTTT. The chain is built from TRBV6-5 and TRBJ2-2; the D gene could be TRBD1 or TRBD2 (5 bases each). Germline V CDR1 and CDR2: MNHEY, SVGAGI. V lost 4 bases to trimming and J lost 4 bases, with 13 bases between them. The CDR3 has 15 residues.

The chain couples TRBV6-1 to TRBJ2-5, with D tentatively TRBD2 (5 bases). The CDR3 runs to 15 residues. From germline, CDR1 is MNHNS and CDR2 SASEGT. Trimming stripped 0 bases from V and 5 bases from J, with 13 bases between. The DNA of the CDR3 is TGTGCCAGCAGTGAAGCGCGGGCCCACGGGGAGACCCAGTACTTC. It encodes CASSEARAHGETQYF.

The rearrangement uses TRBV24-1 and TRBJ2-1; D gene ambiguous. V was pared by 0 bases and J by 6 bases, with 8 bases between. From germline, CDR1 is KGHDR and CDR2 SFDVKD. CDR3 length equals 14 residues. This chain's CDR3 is CATSDLLRSNEQFF. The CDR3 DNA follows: TGTGCCACCAGTGATTTGCTTCGGAGCAATGAGCAGTTCTTC.

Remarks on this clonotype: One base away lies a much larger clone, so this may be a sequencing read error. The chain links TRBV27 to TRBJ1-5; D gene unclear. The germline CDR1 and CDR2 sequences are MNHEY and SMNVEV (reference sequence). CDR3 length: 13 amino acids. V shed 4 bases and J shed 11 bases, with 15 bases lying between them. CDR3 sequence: CASSSGGNQSQHF. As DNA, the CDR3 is TGTGCCAGCAGTTCGGGCGGGAACCAGTCCCAGCATTTT.

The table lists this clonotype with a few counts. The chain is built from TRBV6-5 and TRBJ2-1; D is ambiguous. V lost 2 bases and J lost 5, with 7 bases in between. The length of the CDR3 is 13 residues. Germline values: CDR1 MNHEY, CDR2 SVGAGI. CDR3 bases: TGTGCCAGCAGTTACGATGGGCACAATGAGCAGTTCTTC. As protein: CASSYDGHNEQFF.

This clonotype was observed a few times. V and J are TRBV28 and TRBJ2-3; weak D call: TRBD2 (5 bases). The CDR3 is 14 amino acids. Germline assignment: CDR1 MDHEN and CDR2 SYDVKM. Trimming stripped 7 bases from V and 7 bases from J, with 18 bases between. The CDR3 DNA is TGTGCCAGCACCCCGGGCGGGTCCCCTAATACGCAGTATTTT. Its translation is CASTPGGSPNTQYF.

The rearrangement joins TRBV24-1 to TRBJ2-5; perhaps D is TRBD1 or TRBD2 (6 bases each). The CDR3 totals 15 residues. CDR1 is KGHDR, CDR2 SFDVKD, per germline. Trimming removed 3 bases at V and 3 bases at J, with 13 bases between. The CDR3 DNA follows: TGTGCCACCAGTGATAAGGGGGGACTGGAAGAGACCCAGTACTTC. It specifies CATSDKGGLEETQYF.

The CDR3 sequence: CASSLRGNNSPLHF. CDR3 nucleotides: TGTGCCAGCAGTTTACGAGGGAATAATTCACCCCTCCACTTT. V and J are TRBV28 and TRBJ1-6, with no clear D. Germline assignment: CDR1 MDHEN and CDR2 SYDVKM. There are 14 residues in the CDR3. The V gene lost 2 bases and the J gene lost 5 bases, with 7 bases spanning the gap.

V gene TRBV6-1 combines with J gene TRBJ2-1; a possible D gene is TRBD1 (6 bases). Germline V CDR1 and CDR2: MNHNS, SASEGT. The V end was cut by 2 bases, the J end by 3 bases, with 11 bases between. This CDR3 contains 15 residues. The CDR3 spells CASSEMTGGYNEQFF. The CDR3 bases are TGTGCCAGCAGTGAAATGACAGGCGGCTACAATGAGCAGTTCTTC.